A selection of T cell receptor beta chains follows, all from one sample in a study of cytomegalovirus exposure and HLA in healthy donors. Produced via immunoSEQ multiplex PCR; TCRdb's table is partial and in-frame only. This specimen shows over 100,000 clones; the ten leading clones hold approximately 1.7%. Sequenced material: PBMCs. The receptors originated from a woman between 35 and 50 years old in good health and CMV-seropositive. The CDR3 runs from the conserved cysteine through the conserved F or W. The order of the fields is D gene, J gene, V gene, CDR3 DNA, CDR3 protein. The D gene is left open where the match is weak.

TRBD1	TRBJ2-1	TRBV7-8	TGTGCCAGCAGCATAGGGGGCCGTTACAATGAGCAGTTCTTC	CASSIGGRYNEQFF
TRBD1	TRBJ2-7	TRBV4-2	TGTGCCAGCAGCCAACCAACAGGGGAACTCGACGAGCAGTACTTC	CASSQPTGELDEQYF
-	TRBJ1-6	TRBV5-1	TGCGCCAGCAGGGCGGCGGCGAACGATTCACCCCTCCACTTT	CASRAAANDSPLHF
TRBD2	TRBJ2-1	TRBV6-5	TGTGCCAGCAGTTATGGGGGACTAGCGGGAGTCAGTGAGCAGTTCTTC	CASSYGGLAGVSEQFF
TRBD1	TRBJ2-5	TRBV7-9	TGTGCCAGCAGCTCCATCAAATTGAGACGGGACAGCGGAGGAGAGACCCAGTACTTC	CASSSIKLRRDSGGETQYF
TRBD2	TRBJ2-7	TRBV19	TGTGCCAGTACCTCTACCGCGGGGGGCCCCCCCTACGAGCAGTACTTC	CASTSTAGGPPYEQYF
-	TRBJ1-2	TRBV11-2	TGTGCCAGCAGCCCCGCGAAGGGGTATGGCTACACCTTC	CASSPAKGYGYTF
-	TRBJ2-3	TRBV7-2	TGTGCCAGCAGCCCTGGCGGGGTCACAGATACGCAGTATTTT	CASSPGGVTDTQYF
TRBD1	TRBJ2-3	TRBV6-1	TGTGCCAGCAGTGAAGGGACAGGGGCCACAGATACGCAGTATTTT	CASSEGTGATDTQYF
-	TRBJ2-2	TRBV5-1	TGCGCCAGCAGCTTGGCCCGGGGGACCGGGGAGCTGTTTTTT	CASSLARGTGELFF
-	TRBJ1-1	TRBV19	TGTGCCAGTAGTATAGATAACCCGGACACTGAAGCTTTCTTT	CASSIDNPDTEAFF
TRBD1	TRBJ1-5	TRBV6-1	TGTGCCACGGGGGACAGTTCCTATCAGCCCCAGCATTTT	CATGDSSYQPQHF
-	TRBJ2-3	TRBV10-3	TGTGCCATCAGTGAGTCTACGGGAGAAACAGATACGCAGTATTTT	CAISESTGETDTQYF
-	TRBJ1-2	TRBV15	TGTGCCACCAGCAGCACAGGAAGCTATGGCTACACCTTC	CATSSTGSYGYTF
TRBD2	TRBJ2-3	TRBV6-4	TGTGCCAGCATTTCGGTGGGAGGGCCCTCAGATACGCAGTATTTT	CASISVGGPSDTQYF
-	TRBJ1-1	TRBV10-3	TGTGCCATCAGTGAAGACATTCTCACTGAAGCTTTCTTT	CAISEDILTEAFF
-	TRBJ1-1	TRBV7-9	TGTGCCAGCAGTTTTAGACAAAGCCCTTTGGACACTGAAGCTTTCTTT	CASSFRQSPLDTEAFF
-	TRBJ1-1	TRBV7-3	TGTGCCAGCAGCTCCGGGAGTTACACTGAAGCTTTCTTT	CASSSGSYTEAFF
-	TRBJ2-2	TRBV25-1	TGTGCCAGCAGTGATGATTTCGGTCCCGGGGAGCTGTTTTTT	CASSDDFGPGELFF
TRBD1	TRBJ2-7	TRBV30	TGTGCCTGGAAAAACAGGGGGTCCTACGAGCAGTACTTC	CAWKNRGSYEQYF
-	TRBJ1-4	TRBV11-2	TGTGCCAGCAGTAGGGGATACAATGAAAAACTGTTTTTT	CASSRGYNEKLFF
TRBD1	TRBJ2-7	TRBV19	TGTGCCAGTAGTACCGGACAGGCGTCCTACGAGCAGTACTTC	CASSTGQASYEQYF
TRBD2	TRBJ2-1	TRBV28	TGTGCCAGCAGTTTAGCGGGAGCTTACAATGAGCAGTTCTTC	CASSLAGAYNEQFF
TRBD1	TRBJ1-2	TRBV2	TGTGCCAGCAACTACGGAATTGTACAGGGGACCCATGGCTACACCTTC	CASNYGIVQGTHGYTF
-	TRBJ2-2	TRBV10-3	TGTGCCATCAGTGAGTCGACGAAAGTCAGGACCGGGGAGCTGTTTTTT	CAISESTKVRTGELFF
TRBD2	TRBJ2-1	TRBV19	TGTGCCAGTAGTGTTCTAGCGGGAGGAGGGGCCAATGAGCAGTTCTTC	CASSVLAGGGANEQFF
TRBD2	TRBJ2-7	TRBV28	TGTGCCAGCAGTTTTTGGCGGGAGTCGGCTCACGAGCAGTACTTC	CASSFWRESAHEQYF
-	TRBJ2-3	TRBV19	TGTGCCAGTAGTATACCCCAGGGCCCCACAGATACGCAGTATTTT	CASSIPQGPTDTQYF
-	TRBJ2-7	TRBV18	TGTGCCAGCTCACGGGGCCCGAGCTCCTACGAGCAGTACTTC	CASSRGPSSYEQYF
TRBD1	TRBJ1-2	TRBV29-1	TGCAGCGTTACGGGACAGGGGATGTATGGCTACACCTTC	CSVTGQGMYGYTF
-	TRBJ1-2	TRBV4-3	TGCGCCAGCAGCCAAGATCTCCACCCACAGGAAATTGGCTACACCTTC	CASSQDLHPQEIGYTF
-	TRBJ2-3	TRBV6-1	TGTGCCAGCACCGGGAGCGCTGACACAGATACGCAGTATTTT	CASTGSADTDTQYF
-	TRBJ1-1	TRBV27	TGTGCCAGCAAGGGACAACCTAATTTAATTAACACTGAAGCTTTCTTT	CASKGQPNLINTEAFF
TRBD2	TRBJ2-1	TRBV5-1	TGCGCCAGCAGCTTGGGACTAGCGGGAGGGCCGAGGGTGAATGAGCAGTTCTTC	CASSLGLAGGPRVNEQFF
TRBD2	TRBJ2-7	TRBV28	TGTGCCAGCAGTTTTAATCAGGGCGGGAGAGGAACCTACGAGCAGTACTTC	CASSFNQGGRGTYEQYF
TRBD2	TRBJ2-1	TRBV7-3	TGTGCCAGCAGCGCGACTAGCGGAGTAGGTAATGAGCAGTTCTTC	CASSATSGVGNEQFF
-	TRBJ1-4	TRBV6-1	TGTGCCAGCAGTGAAGGGGCAGGGAATGAAAAACTGTTTTTT	CASSEGAGNEKLFF
-	TRBJ2-2	TRBV28	TGTGCCAGCAGTTTATACAGGGTTAACACCGGGGAGCTGTTTTTT	CASSLYRVNTGELFF
-	TRBJ2-1	TRBV9	TGTGCCAGCAGCGTAGAAGCGGGTCTCTACAATGAGCAGTTCTTC	CASSVEAGLYNEQFF
-	TRBJ1-2	TRBV13	TGTGCCAGCAGCTTAGTAGGGGCCGGCTACACCTTC	CASSLVGAGYTF
-	TRBJ1-3	TRBV2	TGTGCCAGCAGTAAGGACTCAGGTGGTTCTGGAAACACCATATATTTT	CASSKDSGGSGNTIYF
TRBD1	TRBJ1-2	TRBV5-6	TGTGCCAGCAGCTTGGCGACAGGGGGAGGAAGCTATGGCTACACCTTC	CASSLATGGGSYGYTF
TRBD1	TRBJ2-1	TRBV15	TGTGCCACCAGCGGAGGACAGGGGTCCTACAATGAGCAGTTCTTC	CATSGGQGSYNEQFF
TRBD2	TRBJ2-7	TRBV7-2	TGTGCCAGCAGCTCCCGGACTAGCGGGAGGGACGAGCAGTACTTC	CASSSRTSGRDEQYF
-	TRBJ2-3	TRBV19	TGTGCCACCCAAGTAGTAAGTCTGGGCACAGATACGCAGTATTTT	CATQVVSLGTDTQYF
-	TRBJ2-1	TRBV27	TGTGCCAGCAGGATTGGGACACAGGATGAGCAGTTCTTC	CASRIGTQDEQFF
-	TRBJ2-2	TRBV4-2	TGTGCCAGCAGCCAAGAACCGTCCCTAAACACCGGGGAGCTGTTTTTT	CASSQEPSLNTGELFF
-	TRBJ2-1	TRBV7-8	TGTGCCAGCAGCTTAGTAATCCCCCGCACACAGCTATACAATGAGCAGTTCTTC	CASSLVIPRTQLYNEQFF
-	TRBJ2-7	TRBV7-2	TGTGCCAGCAGCTTAGGGCTCGGGAGCCCCAACGAGCAGTACTTC	CASSLGLGSPNEQYF
-	TRBJ1-1	TRBV14	TGTGCCAGCAGCCAAGATTGGGGGGGGATAGATGGCACTGAAGCTTTCTTT	CASSQDWGGIDGTEAFF
TRBD1	TRBJ1-4	TRBV29-1	TGCAGCGTTGAAGGAAGAGGACAGGGGTCAGAAAAACTGTTTTTT	CSVEGRGQGSEKLFF
-	TRBJ1-3	TRBV27	TGTGCCAGCAGACCTGCAGGGCCAGGAAACACCATATATTTT	CASRPAGPGNTIYF
TRBD2	TRBJ2-5	TRBV9	TGTGCCAGCAGCGTAGGAATGCTAGCGGGGGAAGAGACCCAGTACTTC	CASSVGMLAGEETQYF
-	TRBJ1-2	TRBV6-5	TGTGCCAGCAGTTACACGACAGGCCGATTGGCCTATGGCTACACCTTC	CASSYTTGRLAYGYTF
-	TRBJ2-7	TRBV7-9	TGTGCCAGCAGCTTAGTGGGAAACAGGGACGAGCAGTACTTC	CASSLVGNRDEQYF
-	TRBJ2-5	TRBV7-2	TGTGCCAGCAGCTTAGCCCCAGGGACCCAGTACTTC	CASSLAPGTQYF
-	TRBJ1-1	TRBV7-6	TGTGCCAGCAGACCCGGGGGGCGGGGTCCGGACACTGAAGCTTTCTTT	CASRPGGRGPDTEAFF
TRBD2	TRBJ2-1	TRBV7-8	TGTGCCAGCAGCTCAGTACTAGCGCACCCCCTCAGCTCCTACAATGAGCAGTTCTTC	CASSSVLAHPLSSYNEQFF
TRBD1	TRBJ2-2	TRBV11-2	TGTGCCAGCAGTATCGGACAGGCGAACACCGGGGAGCTGTTTTTT	CASSIGQANTGELFF
TRBD1	TRBJ1-5	TRBV7-8	TGTGCCAGCAGCCCTGGACAGGGGGCAAATCCTAGCAATCAGCCCCAGCATTTT	CASSPGQGANPSNQPQHF